The rows below give T cell receptor beta chains drawn from one sample of a study of blood T cell repertoires in COVID-19. Sequencing used immunoSEQ multiplex PCR; TCRdb keeps in-frame clones, though not all of them. The table lists fewer than 250,000 clones, 75% to 90% of them singletons. The sequencing sample was made of peripheral blood. The source is a young man with acute or convalescent COVID-19. Each CDR3 is given with its conserved first and last residue.

V gene,CDR3 length,J gene,CDR3 protein
TRBV19,12,TRBJ1-2,CASAPGLYGYTF
TRBV4-2,14,TRBJ1-2,CASSQGSRAYGYTF
TRBV5-1,14,TRBJ2-2,CASSLMQGGGELFF
TRBV5-5,14,TRBJ2-2,CASSLQRGHGELFF
TRBV7-2,13,TRBJ2-7,CASSFGGSYEQYF
TRBV5-5,15,TRBJ1-5,CASSETLGWDQPQHF
TRBV4-1,16,TRBJ1-1,CASSQVLNGGTTEAFF
TRBV7-9,13,TRBJ2-2,CASRRQATGELFF
TRBV5-1,13,TRBJ1-2,CASSNREYYGYTF
TRBV11-3,13,TRBJ2-2,CASGGLNTGELFF
TRBV5-1,15,TRBJ1-4,CASSSNAGTLEKLFF
TRBV5-4,15,TRBJ1-4,CASSLGQRGKEKLFF
TRBV28,16,TRBJ2-7,CASSGGGDRGSYEQYF
TRBV28,20,TRBJ1-1,CASMMLQYRVKKYSNTEAFF
TRBV30,13,TRBJ2-3,CAWSRGGTDTQYF
TRBV18,15,TRBJ1-2,CASSPPNRGADGYTF
TRBV27,17,TRBJ2-6,CASRQTGGNSGANVLTF
TRBV5-1,16,TRBJ2-2,CASSSGTGVLAGELFF
TRBV24-1,15,TRBJ2-2,CATSAGGLGTGELFF
TRBV19,15,TRBJ2-7,CASSPLRDRSYEQYF
TRBV6-5,13,TRBJ2-3,CASSYLQGGTQYF
TRBV19,13,TRBJ1-1,CASMGQGDTEAFF
TRBV21-1,14,TRBJ1-4,CASNRTPTNEKLFF
TRBV28,15,TRBJ1-5,CASSPHRELNQPQHF
TRBV6-4,14,TRBJ2-3,CASSVTGGTDTQYF
TRBV9,14,TRBJ2-3,CASSPRPLADTQYF
TRBV5-1,17,TRBJ2-5,CASSWGLAERREETQYF
TRBV28,14,TRBJ1-2,CASRDRDSPYGYTF
TRBV9,12,TRBJ2-5,CASSVDGFTVYF
TRBV6-1,13,TRBJ2-5,CASSERGEETQYF
TRBV19,15,TRBJ1-2,CASSITHSGPDGYTF